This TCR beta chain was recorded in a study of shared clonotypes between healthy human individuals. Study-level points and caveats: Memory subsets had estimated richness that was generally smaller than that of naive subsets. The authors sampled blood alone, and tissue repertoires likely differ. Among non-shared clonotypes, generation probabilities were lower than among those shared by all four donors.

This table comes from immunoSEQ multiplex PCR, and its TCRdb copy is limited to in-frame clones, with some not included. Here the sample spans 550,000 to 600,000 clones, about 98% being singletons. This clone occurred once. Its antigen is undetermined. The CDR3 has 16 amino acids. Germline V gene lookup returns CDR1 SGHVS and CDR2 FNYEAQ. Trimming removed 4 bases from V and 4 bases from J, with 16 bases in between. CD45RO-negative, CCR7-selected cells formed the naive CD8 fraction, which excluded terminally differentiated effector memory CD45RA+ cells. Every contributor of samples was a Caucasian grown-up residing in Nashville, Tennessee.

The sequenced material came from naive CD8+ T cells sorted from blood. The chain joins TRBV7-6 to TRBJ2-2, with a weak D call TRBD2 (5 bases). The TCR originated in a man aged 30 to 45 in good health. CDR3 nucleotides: TGTGCCAGCAGCTCCGGGGTCGGACTGCGCACCGGGGAGCTGTTTTTT. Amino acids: CASSSGVGLRTGELFF.